This record covers a single TCR beta chain. The sample belongs to a study of blood T cell repertoires in COVID-19. Study in general: Some COVID-19 samples were acute and others convalescent; all came from the United States, Italy and Spain. Sample material is recorded as cDNA or gDNA derived from T cells, B-cell-depleted T cells, or PBMCs.

Profiled with immunoSEQ multiplex PCR; TCRdb holds only in-frame clones, not every one. The sample records some 140,000 clones, roughly 84% being singletons. The study recruited people aged roughly 18 to 100 years across some 23 US areas. Participants' own reports of clinical history determined their cohort assignment. Unmatched junction bases numbered 8, after V lost 1 base and J lost 6 bases. The CDR3 covers 16 residues. In germline, CDR1 is MGHRA, CDR2 YSYEKL. Sequenced material: PBMCs or T cells enriched from blood (not recorded which). The chain combines TRBV4-1 with TRBJ1-4; 7 bases are a match to TRBD1. The sequence derives from a man aged 40-55 years with acute COVID-19. The CDR3 coding sequence is TGCGCCAGCAGCCAAGCCATGGGGACAGTGGATGAAAAACTGTTTTTT. Protein sequence: CASSQAMGTVDEKLFF.